The 5 T cell receptor beta chains in this list originate from one sample, sequenced in a study of shared clonotypes between healthy human individuals (dated by TCRdb to 2020 to 2021). Libraries were made using the immunoSEQ multiplex PCR assay. This is the immuneACCESS table as TCRdb keeps it, with only in-frame sequences that have V and J called. A part of the clones is gone; compared with another copy, unresolved V genes explain less than half, and the rest is unexplained. Counted in this sample were some 2 million clones; 90% to 95% of them appeared once. More than 0.1% of the sample goes to the ten largest clones. Sequencing was done on a sample of naive CD4+ T cells sorted from blood. Taken with the paper, the label for cell subset or site translates to: CD45RA+ positively selected. Receptor source: a man between 18 and 35 years old in good health.

This rearrangement joins TRBV4-2 to TRBJ2-5; no reliable D call. This CDR3 comprises 15 residues. Trimming cost V 0 bases and J 2 bases, with 10 bases left between them. The germline gives CDR1 LGHNA, CDR2 YNFKEQ. Here the CDR3 DNA reads TGTGCCAGCAGCCAAGATTGGTCTAGGCAAGAGACCCAGTACTTC. It translates to CASSQDWSRQETQYF.

A word on this clone: At the DNA level, this CDR3 is encoded by other sequences in the same sample as well. J is TRBJ2-2 and V is TRBV6-5; D gene unclear. V shed 8 bases and J shed 5 bases, with 6 bases lying between them. This CDR3 is 11 amino acids long. CDR1 MNHEY and CDR2 SVGAGI come from the germline V gene. CDR3: CASGRTGELFF. The CDR3 DNA is TGTGCCAGCGGACGAACCGGGGAGCTGTTTTTT.

The chain couples TRBV7-2 to TRBJ2-5, with TRBD2 as a possible D gene (5 bases). CDR1 is SGHTA, CDR2 FQGNSA, per germline. CDR3 size: 18 residues. Trimming removed 5 bases at V and 2 bases at J, with 24 bases between. CDR3 sequence reads: CASSLRGYLIRGQETQYF. In DNA, the CDR3 is TGTGCCAGCAGCCTGAGAGGATATTTGATCCGAGGGCAAGAGACCCAGTACTTC.

The V and J genes are TRBV5-4 and TRBJ1-2, with D hard to call. The CDR3 totals 14 residues. Germline lookup yields CDR1 SGHNT and CDR2 YYREEE (reference sequence). The ends were cut back, 5 bases at V and 5 bases at J, with 16 bases in the middle. CDR3 sequence (DNA): TGTGCCAGCAGGCAGAGCTGGGAGGGTTATGGCTACACCTTC. This translates into CASRQSWEGYGYTF.

The chain couples TRBV7-3 to TRBJ2-2, with D possibly TRBD2 on 6 matching bases. Germline V lookup: CDR1 SGHTA, CDR2 FQGTGA. The V end lost 6 bases, the J end lost 5 bases, and 16 bases lay between the germline ends. This CDR3 has 15 amino acids. The CDR3 region is CASSPRGYSTGELFF. CDR3 DNA: TGTGCCAGCAGTCCCCGGGGGTATTCGACCGGGGAGCTGTTTTTT. Based on the CDR3 plus reference TRBV7-3 and TRBJ2-2, the full variable domain is GAGVSQTPSNKVTEKGKYVELRCDPISGHTALYWYRQSLGQGPEFLIYFQGTGAADDSGLPNDRFFAVRPEGSVSTLKIQRTERGDSAVYLCASSPRGYSTGELFFGEGSRLTVL.